The next 27 T cell receptor beta chains were all read from a single sample in a study of Graves' ophthalmopathy and Graves' hyperthyroidism. The authors amplified TCR beta CDR3 regions, and they did so from RNA transcripts for repertoire sequencing. The first-round RT-PCR employed HTBI primers together with the Qiagen OneStep RT-PCR kit. A multiplex PCR was then performed as the second round. TCRdb reprocessed the multiplex PCR reads via MiXCR and lists one record per CDR3 protein. The data hold 500,000 to 700,000 distinct CDR3 sequences, with over 20% observed a single time. Sequencing was done on a sample of peripheral blood. These receptor sequences come from a woman aged 18-29 years with stable Graves' hyperthyroidism. Some clones in this sample may be carry-over from other donors' samples.

This clonotype was found many times. The rearrangement uses TRBV19 and TRBJ2-7; D might be TRBD1 (6 bases). This CDR3 spans 14 amino acids. Germline V gene data show CDR1 as LNHDA and CDR2 as SQIVND (reference sequence). Trimming took 0 bases from V and 2 from J, leaving 8 bases between them. The CDR3 DNA sequence: TGTGCCAGTAGTATAGAGGACAGCACCTACGAGCAGTACTTC. Translation gives CASSIEDSTYEQYF.

V is TRBV6-5 and J is TRBJ2-5, with D perhaps matching TRBD2 (5 bases). The CDR3 length is 16 residues. CDR1 and CDR2 from the germline V gene are MNHEY and SVGAGI. The V end was cut by 0 bases, the J end by 7 bases, with 18 bases between. The CDR3 spells CASSYSMASSALTQYF. DNA for the CDR3: TGTGCCAGCAGTTACTCCATGGCTAGCTCCGCATTGACCCAGTACTTC.

This rearrangement joins TRBV7-6 to TRBJ2-7, with D possibly being TRBD1 or TRBD2 (5 bases each). CDR3 length: 14 amino acids. The V gene's germline CDR1 is SGHVS and CDR2 FNYEAQ. Deletions cut 5 bases from V and 1 base from J, with 12 bases between. The CDR3, as DNA: TGTGCCAGCAGCCAGGGACGAGCATCCTACGAGCAGTACTTC. This translates into CASSQGRASYEQYF.

This clonotype was detected ten times or more. Sequence at one end of the junction differs from germline and may be a read error. The chain couples TRBV12-3 or TRBV12-4 to TRBJ2-2; 10 nucleotides agree with TRBD2. CDR3 length equals 15 residues. DNA for the CDR3: TGTGCCAGCAGTCTAGCGGGGGCTGCTACCGGGGAGCTGTTTTTT. Translating gives CASSLAGAATGELFF.

The chain links TRBV11-3 to TRBJ2-4; D uncertain. The germline CDR1 and CDR2 sequences are SGHNT and YENEEA. V was clipped by 2 bases and J by 16 bases, with 15 bases between them. The CDR3 covers 12 residues. CDR3 amino acids: CASSLSSSHSYF. The DNA for the CDR3 is TGTGCCAGCAGCTTATCGTCCTCCCATTCATACTTC. Based on the CDR3 plus reference TRBV11-3 and TRBJ2-4, the full variable domain is EAGVVQSPRYKIIEKKQPVAFWCNPISGHNTLYWYLQNLGQGPELLIRYENEEAVDDSQLPKDRFSAERLKGVDSTLKIQPAELGDSAVYLCASSLSSSHSYFGAGTRLSVL.

This clonotype appeared many times. The chain links TRBV7-2 to TRBJ1-6, with TRBD1 matching over 10 bases. CDR1 and CDR2 from the germline V gene are SGHTA and FQGNSA. Trimming at V came to 2 bases and at J to 9 bases, leaving 7 bases not matched to a gene. The CDR3 spans 16 residues. The CDR3 region has the DNA TGTGCCAGCAGCTTACCCCCGGGACAGGGGAGTTCACCCCTCCACTTT. Translating gives CASSLPPGQGSSPLHF. The variable domain in full, completed from reference TRBV7-2 and TRBJ1-6, reads GAGVSQSPSNKVTEKGKDVELRCDPISGHTALYWYRQSLGQGLEFLIYFQGNSAPDKSGLPSDRFSAERTGGSVSTLTIQRTQQEDSAVYLCASSLPPGQGSSPLHFGNGTRLTVT.

This clonotype has at least ten counts. As DNA, the CDR3 is TGTGCCAGCAGTTTATCAGGGGGAGGGCTGTCTGGCGAGCAGTACTTC. It specifies CASSLSGGGLSGEQYF. The genes are TRBV28 and TRBJ2-7, with D possibly being TRBD1 or TRBD2 (7 bases each). V was trimmed by 1 base and J by 6 bases, leaving 19 bases between them. The CDR3 has 16 amino acids. Germline V gene data show CDR1 as MDHEN and CDR2 as SYDVKM.

This clonotype was seen more than once but under ten times. The chain carries TRBV19 and TRBJ1-6; 7 bases are a match to TRBD1. Losses at the gene ends were 10 bases for V and 10 bases for J; bases not matched to a gene: 10. The CDR3 runs 13 residues. In germline, CDR1 is LNHDA, CDR2 SQIVND (reference sequence). This CDR3 is CATAFRGSSPLHF. The DNA for the CDR3 is TGTGCCACCGCGTTCAGGGGGTCATCACCCCTCCACTTT.

For this clonotype: Since the CDR3 does not end with the conserved phenylalanine or tryptophan, this likely comes from a read error. The chain couples TRBV5-6 to TRBJ1-1; unclear D gene. V was shortened by 4 bases and J by 0 bases, with 7 bases between the two germline ends. Germline V CDR1 and CDR2: SGHDT, YYEEEE. CDR3 length: 13 amino acids. In DNA form, the CDR3 reads TGTGCCAGCAGCCGTACAGTGAACACTGAAGCTTTCCTT. Protein sequence: CASSRTVNTEAFL.

Ten or more counts support this clonotype. The chain links TRBV7-2 to TRBJ2-5; possibly TRBD1 or TRBD2 for D (6 bases each). Germline values: CDR1 SGHTA, CDR2 FQGNSA. The CDR3 spans 15 residues. V lost 7 bases and J lost 5, with 20 bases in between. The CDR3 DNA is TGTGCCAGCACCCCCCAGGTCGGGGGCTGGGAGACCCAGTACTTC. Residues: CASTPQVGGWETQYF.

This chain connects TRBV28 to TRBJ2-7, with TRBD1 matching over 7 bases. Germline values: CDR1 MDHEN, CDR2 SYDVKM. With 11 bases clipped from V and 4 bases from J, the junction kept 11 bases outside the gene matches. This CDR3 region has 13 residues. The CDR3 sequence: CAGSDRSTYEQYF. CDR3 in DNA: TGTGCCGGATCGGACAGGTCCACTTACGAGCAGTACTTC.

This clonotype was counted between two and nine times. V is TRBV6-1 and J is TRBJ1-2; 9 nucleotides align to TRBD1. Germline CDR1 and CDR2: MNHNS and SASEGT. Trimming took 4 bases from V and 5 from J; bases not matched to a gene: 8. This CDR3 is 15 amino acids long. The CDR3 region is CASSATGGPLYGYTF. The CDR3 region has the DNA TGTGCCAGCAGTGCCACAGGGGGCCCCCTTTATGGCTACACCTTC.

The chain carries TRBV4-1 and TRBJ1-6; D unresolved. The CDR3 runs to 13 residues. The germline gives CDR1 MGHRA, CDR2 YSYEKL. V was shortened by 2 bases and J by 12 bases, with 11 bases between the two germline ends. CDR3 amino acids: CASSQLGVVPLHF. In DNA form, the CDR3 reads TGCGCCAGCAGCCAACTCGGGGTGGTACCCCTCCACTTT.

V is TRBV12-3 or TRBV12-4 and J is TRBJ1-5; weak D call: TRBD1 (5 bases). V was pared by 8 bases and J by 0 bases, with 5 bases between. The CDR3 is made up of 12 amino acids. CDR3: CASQGSNQPQHF. CDR3 sequence (DNA): TGTGCCAGCCAGGGTAGCAATCAGCCCCAGCATTTT.

Comment on this clonotype: A read error may be the cause here, since a much bigger clone is one base away. The rearrangement uses TRBV10-3 and TRBJ2-5, with D possibly matching TRBD2 (6 bases). With 5 bases removed from V and 3 bases from J, the gap between germline ends came to 22 bases. CDR1 and CDR2 from the germline V gene are ENHRY and SYGVKD. The CDR3 has 17 amino acids. This chain's CDR3 is CAISLRERCGDEETQYF. The CDR3 DNA is TGTGCCATCAGTTTACGGGAGAGGTGCGGGGATGAAGAGACCCAGTACTTC.

Concerning this clonotype: As the CDR3 is not closed by the conserved phenylalanine or tryptophan, this likely results from a read error. This chain joins TRBV28 and TRBJ1-2; tentatively, D is TRBD1 (5 bases). CDR1 is MDHEN, CDR2 SYDVKM, per germline. The CDR3 is made up of 13 amino acids. V was clipped by 9 bases and J by 0 bases, with 11 bases between them. CDR3 in DNA: TGTGCCAGTAGGACATATTCTAACTATGGCTACACCCTC. Encoded protein: CASRTYSNYGYTL.

CDR3 sequence: CASSPVSFRNVLTF. CDR3 bases: TGTGCCAGCAGTCCCGTTTCCTTTCGCAACGTCCTGACTTTC. J is TRBJ2-6 and V is TRBV6-1; D not resolved. This CDR3 comprises 14 residues. V was clipped by 5 bases and J by 9 bases, with 14 bases between them. Germline V gene sequence: CDR1 MNHNS, CDR2 SASEGT.

This chain joins TRBV6-1 and TRBJ1-2; D is unclear. This CDR3 region has 15 residues. V lost 6 bases, J lost 8 bases, and 22 bases lay in between. Germline CDR1 and CDR2: MNHNS and SASEGT. DNA of the CDR3: TGTGCCAGCAGCCTGGGAGGGTCCAGAGGTGGCGGCTACACCTTC. Translating it yields CASSLGGSRGGGYTF.

This clonotype was recorded at least ten times. The chain employs TRBV6-2 or TRBV6-3 and TRBJ2-7; the match to TRBD1 covers 9 bases. This CDR3 is built from 14 residues. Germline V CDR1 and CDR2: MNHEY, SVGEGT. J was trimmed by 6 bases and V by 5 bases; bases with no gene match: 8. The CDR3 DNA follows: TGTGCCAGCAGTCGTCCGGGACAGGGCTTCGAGCAGTACTTC. It encodes CASSRPGQGFEQYF.

The chain couples TRBV6-1 to TRBJ1-2, with D maybe TRBD1 (6 bases). Germline CDR1 and CDR2: MNHNS and SASEGT. The CDR3 runs 12 residues. V shed 6 bases and J shed 7 bases, with 12 bases lying between them. The CDR3 loop reads CASRQTGLGYTF. CDR3 DNA sequence: TGTGCCAGCAGACAAACAGGGCTTGGCTACACCTTC.

This clonotype was found many times. The rearrangement uses TRBV2 and TRBJ1-6; D is unclear. The germline V gene encodes CDR1 SNHLY and CDR2 FYNNEI. CDR3 length equals 12 residues. Trimming took 8 bases from V and 3 from J, leaving 5 bases between them. The CDR3, as DNA: TGTGCCAGCGGGAACTATAATTCACCCCTCCACTTT. This encodes CASGNYNSPLHF. The variable domain in full, with the rest retrieved from reference TRBV2 and TRBJ1-6, is EPEVTQTPSHQVTQMGQEVILRCVPISNHLYFYWYRQILGQKVEFLVSFYNNEISEKSEIFDDQFSVERPDGSNFTLKIRSTKLEDSAMYFCASGNYNSPLHFGNGTRLTVT.

This clonotype came up many times. The V and J genes are TRBV30 and TRBJ2-7; D may be TRBD2 (6 bases). CDR3 length: 14 amino acids. From germline, CDR1 is GTSNPN and CDR2 SVGIG (reference sequence). V lost 8 bases and J lost 0, with 17 bases in between. CDR3 nucleotides: TGTGCCACGACGGGGGTAGAAACCTCCTACGAGCAGTACTTC. Protein: CATTGVETSYEQYF.

This clonotype was observed a few times. The genes are TRBV6-5 and TRBJ1-5; D not certain. CDR1 MNHEY and CDR2 SVGAGI come from the germline V gene. Trimming cost V 0 bases and J 2 bases, with 8 bases left between them. The CDR3 covers 15 residues. The CDR3 here is CASSYSGLGNQPQHF. CDR3 nucleotides: TGTGCCAGCAGTTACTCCGGGTTGGGCAATCAGCCCCAGCATTTT.

CDR3 sequence: CAWSVEAGPYNEQFF. The CDR3 DNA is TGTGCCTGGAGTGTAGAAGCGGGGCCCTACAATGAGCAGTTCTTC. V usage is TRBV30 and J usage is TRBJ2-1; 7 bases fit TRBD2. CDR3 length: 15 amino acids. With V trimmed by 0 bases and J by 2 bases, 4 bases remained unmatched. Germline V gene sequence: CDR1 GTSNPN, CDR2 SVGIG (reference sequence).

Concerning this clonotype itself: The junction departs from the called germline gene at one end, perhaps through a read error. V usage is TRBV10-3 and J usage is TRBJ2-7, with 9 bases lining up with TRBD1. The CDR3 totals 13 residues. CDR1 is ENHRY and CDR2 is SYGVKD in the germline V gene. The CDR3 nucleotides read TGTGCCACGTATACCGGGACAGGGAGCGGCGGGAGCTTC. It encodes CATYTGTGSGGSF.

About this clonotype: Being one base from a much bigger clone, this may be a read error. The V gene is TRBV28, the J gene TRBJ1-5; D remains unclear. The CDR3 extends over 14 amino acids. V lost 3 bases, J lost 0 bases, and 6 bases lay in between. Germline CDR1 reads MDHEN; CDR2 reads SYDVKM. The CDR3 DNA sequence: TGTGCCAGCAGTTTTCGGTATAGCAATCAGCCCCAGCATTTT. Translated: CASSFRYSNQPQHF.

The V call is TRBV7-2, the J call TRBJ2-5; D gene ambiguous. CDR1 SGHTA and CDR2 FQGNSA come from the germline V gene. V lost 1 base and J 5 bases, leaving 14 bases between the germline ends. The CDR3 is made up of 15 amino acids. The DNA for the CDR3 is TGTGCCAGCAGCTTAGAGAGAGTACATACGGAGACCCAGTACTTC. Protein product: CASSLERVHTETQYF.